One and the same sample provided the 23 T cell receptor beta chains below, sequenced in a study of blood T cell repertoires in COVID-19. This table comes from immunoSEQ multiplex PCR, and its TCRdb copy is limited to in-frame clones, with some not included. The sample has some 160,000 clones, more than 65% seen once. The sample was peripheral blood. All receptors derive from a man in his sixties with acute or convalescent COVID-19.

The rearrangement uses TRBV28 and TRBJ2-7; possible D gene TRBD1, 6 bases. CDR3 size: 13 residues. Germline CDR1 is MDHEN and CDR2 is SYDVKM. CDR3 in DNA: TGTGCTCACCGTGGGGACACCTCCTACGAGCAGTACTTC. Protein sequence: CAHRGDTSYEQYF.

CDR3 loop: CASSLGDRGPDTQYF. The CDR3 nucleotides are TGCGCCAGCAGCTTGGGAGACAGGGGGCCAGATACGCAGTATTTT. The J gene is TRBJ2-3, the V gene TRBV5-1, with 10 positions matching TRBD1. This CDR3 spans 15 amino acids. Germline V lookup: CDR1 SGHRS, CDR2 YFSETQ. V shed 0 bases, J shed 4 bases, and the junction held 2 bases outside the gene matches. Drawing the rest from reference TRBV5-1 and TRBJ2-3, the complete variable domain is KAGVTQTPRYLIKTRGQQVTLSCSPISGHRSVSWYQQTPGQGLQFLFEYFSETQRNKGNFPGRFSGRQFSNSRSEMNVSTLELGDSALYLCASSLGDRGPDTQYFGPGTRLTVL.

The V call is TRBV5-6, the J call TRBJ1-1, with 7 bases matching TRBD1. Per the germline V gene, CDR1 is SGHDT and CDR2 is YYEEEE. The CDR3 length is 12 residues. The V gene end was trimmed by 4 bases and the J gene end by 7 bases; junction bases not matched to a gene: 4. CDR3 nucleotide sequence: TGTGCCAGCAGCCCTGGGACAGTTGAAGCTTTCTTT. It encodes CASSPGTVEAFF.

V is TRBV19 and J is TRBJ2-1, with D possibly matching TRBD2 (6 bases). The V gene lost 5 bases and the J gene lost 1 base, with 15 bases spanning the gap. CDR3 length: 16 residues. Per germline, CDR1 LNHDA and CDR2 SQIVND (reference sequence). This CDR3 reads CASSVRLGASYNEQFF. CDR3 in DNA: TGTGCCAGTAGTGTAAGACTAGGCGCGTCCTACAATGAGCAGTTCTTC.

V usage is TRBV3-1 (or the pseudogene TRBV3-2) and J usage is TRBJ2-7, with a tentative D call TRBD1 (5 bases). Germline V gene sequence: CDR1 LGHDT, CDR2 YNNKEL (reference sequence). The V end was cut by 4 bases, the J end by 2 bases, with 21 bases between. The length of the CDR3 is 17 residues. The DNA for the CDR3 is TGTGCCAGCAGCCGAAGCTCCTCCAGGGAAGCCGCCTACGAGCAGTACTTC. This translates into CASSRSSSREAAYEQYF.

V usage is TRBV7-3 and J usage is TRBJ2-3; 12 bases line up with TRBD2. Looked up from germline, CDR1 is SGHTA and CDR2 is FQGTGA. This CDR3 is 16 amino acids long. V trimming: 3 bases; J trimming: 2 bases; junction bases outside the gene matches: 3. The CDR3 bases are TGTGCCAGCAGCTTTGGACTAGCGGGGTTCACAGATACGCAGTATTTT. Translating it yields CASSFGLAGFTDTQYF.

The chain joins TRBV24-1 to TRBJ2-2, with D hard to call. Trimming pared 4 bases from V and 2 bases from J, leaving 7 bases between. The V gene's germline CDR1 is KGHDR and CDR2 SFDVKD. The CDR3 is 14 residues long. The CDR3 DNA reads as TGTGCCACCAGTGACTACGTAAACACCGGGGAGCTGTTTTTT. Protein: CATSDYVNTGELFF.

This rearrangement joins TRBV7-8 to TRBJ2-7; 9 nucleotides align to TRBD2. Unmatched junction bases numbered 10, after V lost 7 bases and J lost 0 bases. CDR3 length: 16 amino acids. The germline CDR1 and CDR2 sequences are SGHVS and FQNEAQ. CDR3 coding DNA: TGTGCCAGCACCCCCCACTTAGCGGGGGTCTCCTACGAGCAGTACTTC. Amino acids: CASTPHLAGVSYEQYF.

This chain links TRBV5-4 with TRBJ1-1, with a possible D match to TRBD1 (5 bases). CDR3 length: 14 amino acids. Trimming cost V 5 bases and J 0 bases, with 11 bases left between them. CDR1 and CDR2 from the germline V gene are SGHNT and YYREEE (reference sequence). This CDR3 reads CASSGGIMNTEAFF. CDR3 in DNA: TGTGCCAGCAGTGGGGGGATCATGAACACTGAAGCTTTCTTT.

The rearrangement joins TRBV10-1 to TRBJ2-3; possibly TRBD1 for D (5 bases). Germline loops: CDR1 WNHNN, CDR2 SYGVQD (reference sequence). The CDR3 is made up of 13 amino acids. V lost 6 bases, J lost 0 bases, and 7 bases lay in between. CDR3 loop: CASSRTSTDTQYF. The CDR3 DNA sequence: TGCGCCAGCAGCCGGACAAGCACAGATACGCAGTATTTT.

This chain uses TRBV19 with TRBJ1-2, with TRBD1 as a possible D gene (6 bases). Germline V gene sequence: CDR1 LNHDA, CDR2 SQIVND (reference sequence). The CDR3 length is 13 residues. V was clipped by 7 bases and J by 5 bases, with 14 bases between them. CDR3 nucleotide sequence: TGTGCCAGTACCCCAGGGGAGGGGTATGGCTACACCTTC. Its translation is CASTPGEGYGYTF.

The chain is built from TRBV5-1 and TRBJ2-7; 8 bases map to TRBD1. In germline, CDR1 is SGHRS, CDR2 YFSETQ. Trimming at V came to 0 bases and at J to 3 bases, leaving 2 bases not matched to a gene. This CDR3 spans 14 amino acids. The CDR3 loop is CASSLGQGIYEQYF. CDR3 bases: TGCGCCAGCAGCTTGGGACAGGGGATCTACGAGCAGTACTTC. Together with reference TRBV5-1 and TRBJ2-7, the CDR3 gives the full variable domain: KAGVTQTPRYLIKTRGQQVTLSCSPISGHRSVSWYQQTPGQGLQFLFEYFSETQRNKGNFPGRFSGRQFSNSRSEMNVSTLELGDSALYLCASSLGQGIYEQYFGPGTRLTVT.

The chain is built from TRBV4-1 and TRBJ2-7; maybe TRBD1 (5 bases). CDR3 length: 16 residues. Germline V gene lookup returns CDR1 MGHRA and CDR2 YSYEKL. Trimming pared 0 bases from V and 1 base from J, leaving 13 bases between. CDR3 residues: CASSQDWGTASYEQYF. The CDR3 DNA reads TGCGCCAGCAGCCAAGACTGGGGCACCGCATCCTACGAGCAGTACTTC.

This chain joins TRBV3-1 (or the pseudogene TRBV3-2) and TRBJ2-4; TRBD1 agrees at 10 bases. V trimming: 4 bases; J trimming: 1 base; junction bases outside the gene matches: 7. CDR1 and CDR2 (germline): LGHDT, YNNKEL (reference sequence). There are 17 residues in the CDR3. The CDR3 sequence is CASSRQTGGEAKNIQYF. The CDR3 DNA reads as TGTGCCAGCAGCCGCCAGACAGGGGGCGAGGCCAAAAACATTCAGTACTTC.

The chain employs TRBV7-6 and TRBJ2-7; 9 nucleotides match TRBD1. Germline lookup yields CDR1 SGHVS and CDR2 FNYEAQ. V was pared by 4 bases and J by 3 bases, with 4 bases of the junction left unmatched. This CDR3 contains 14 residues. The CDR3 spells CASSSRDRVYEQYF. CDR3 sequence (DNA): TGTGCCAGCAGCTCAAGGGACAGGGTCTACGAGCAGTACTTC.

This chain uses TRBV7-2 with TRBJ2-3; 8 bases match TRBD2. Germline V gives CDR1 SGHTA, CDR2 FQGNSA. This CDR3 is built from 15 residues. V lost 3 bases and J lost 2; bases outside the gene matches: 4. CDR3: CASSLLAGSTDTQYF. The DNA for the CDR3 is TGTGCCAGCAGCTTGCTAGCGGGTTCCACAGATACGCAGTATTTT.

A few counts support this clone. V and J are TRBV30 and TRBJ1-2; 8 nucleotides match TRBD1. This CDR3 contains 14 residues. CDR1 is GTSNPN and CDR2 is SVGIG in the germline V gene (reference sequence). With 2 bases clipped from V and 5 bases from J, the junction kept 7 bases outside the gene matches. CDR3 residues: CAWSLETGVYGYTF. CDR3 bases: TGTGCCTGGAGTTTAGAGACAGGGGTATATGGCTACACCTTC.

The CDR3 nucleotides read TGTGCCAGCAGCTTAGATCGACAGGGGGCGCAGGAGCATTTT. The encoded protein is CASSLDRQGAQEHF. The chain combines TRBV7-9 with TRBJ1-5; 10 bases are a match to TRBD1. Germline V gives CDR1 SEHNR, CDR2 FQNEAQ (reference sequence). V lost 1 base, J lost 14 bases, and 8 bases stayed unmatched. This CDR3 comprises 14 residues. Together with reference TRBV7-9 and TRBJ1-5, the CDR3 gives the full variable domain: DTGVSQNPRHKITKRGQNVTFRCDPISEHNRLYWYRQTLGQGPEFLTYFQNEAQLEKSRLLSDRFSAERPKGSFSTLEIQRTEQGDSAMYLCASSLDRQGAQEHFGDGTRLSIL.

The gene calls are TRBV6-6 and TRBJ2-5; 12 bases map to TRBD2. The V segment lost 5 bases and the J segment 5 bases; nucleotides outside the gene matches: 6. Germline V lookup: CDR1 MNHNY, CDR2 SVGAGI (reference sequence). The CDR3 loop spans 15 amino acids. CDR3 sequence reads: CASSGLAGLRETQYF. In DNA, the CDR3 is TGTGCCAGCAGTGGACTAGCGGGGCTTCGGGAGACCCAGTACTTC.

The chain is built from TRBV1 and TRBJ2-1; the table names TRBD2, a call not compared with the DNA. TRBV1 is classified as a pseudogene. This CDR3 region has 21 residues. CDR3 sequence (DNA): TGCACCAGCATGGAATGGATGTATCGGACTAGCGGGAGGACCCACGACAATGAGCAGTTCTTC. It is translated as CTSMEWMYRTSGRTHDNEQFF.

The chain links TRBV5-1 to TRBJ2-5; TRBD1 aligns across 8 bases. CDR1 is SGHRS and CDR2 is YFSETQ in the germline V gene. CDR3 length: 13 residues. V trimming: 4 bases; J trimming: 4 bases; junction bases outside the gene matches: 3. CDR3 nucleotides: TGCGCCAGCAGCCCTGGACAGGGAGAGACCCAGTACTTC. Residues: CASSPGQGETQYF.

V usage is TRBV5-1 and J usage is TRBJ2-7; the D is unclear. Germline V lookup: CDR1 SGHRS, CDR2 YFSETQ. The CDR3 has 14 residues. Trimming took 4 bases from V and 2 from J, leaving 13 bases between them. This CDR3 reads CASSPQSLTYEQYF. The CDR3, as DNA: TGCGCCAGCAGCCCACAGAGTCTAACCTACGAGCAGTACTTC.

The V and J genes are TRBV19 and TRBJ2-6, with TRBD2 matching over 7 bases. The V and J ends lost 9 bases and 2 bases, in that order; junction bases with no gene match: 13. The CDR3 has 17 amino acids. Germline loops: CDR1 LNHDA, CDR2 SQIVND (reference sequence). The CDR3 is CASQRGGLNTGANVLTF. The CDR3, as DNA: TGTGCCAGCCAGCGGGGCGGGTTGAATACTGGGGCCAACGTCCTGACTTTC.